The 11 T cell receptor beta chains below were found in one sample sequenced in a study of blood T cells in healthy people across ages. A J-beta primer mix and a sample-barcoded 5' primer were used in a second PCR of about 7 to 12 cycles. In TCRdb, the 5' RACE reads were re-called with MiXCR into one record per CDR3 protein. The table lists 1.5 million to 2 million distinct CDR3 sequences, roughly a third of them singletons. Input material: blood. The receptors derive from a woman aged 25 to 39 in good health.

This clonotype came up a few times. This chain joins TRBV28 and TRBJ1-2, with D maybe TRBD1 (5 bases). The germline gives CDR1 MDHEN, CDR2 SYDVKM. V lost 8 bases and J lost 1, with 11 bases in between. The CDR3 consists of 13 residues. CDR3 residues: CASVVGLNYGYTF. For the CDR3, the DNA is TGTGCCAGCGTCGTGGGGCTTAACTATGGCTACACCTTC.

This chain joins TRBV18 and TRBJ2-3, with 14 bases fitting TRBD2. This CDR3 is built from 18 residues. Germline V gene sequence: CDR1 KGHSH, CDR2 LQKENI. V lost 3 bases to trimming and J lost 2 bases; unmatched junction nucleotides: 7. The CDR3 spells CASSPGLAGGPNTDTQYF. The CDR3 nucleotides read TGTGCCAGCTCACCCGGACTAGCGGGAGGCCCTAACACAGATACGCAGTATTTT. Filled out from reference TRBV18 and TRBJ2-3, the complete variable domain reads NAGVMQNPRHLVRRRGQEARLRCSPMKGHSHVYWYRQLPEEGLKFMVYLQKENIIDESGMPKERFSAEFPKEGPSILRIQQVVRGDSAAYFCASSPGLAGGPNTDTQYFGPGTRLTVL.

The rearrangement uses TRBV27 and TRBJ2-7; D call uncertain. The CDR3 runs 13 residues. Per germline, CDR1 MNHEY and CDR2 SMNVEV (reference sequence). With 4 bases removed from V and 3 bases from J, the gap between germline ends came to 10 bases. The CDR3 loop reads CASSWAVNYEQYF. For the CDR3, the DNA is TGTGCCAGCAGTTGGGCCGTTAACTACGAGCAGTACTTC.

As concerns this clonotype: An end of the junction does not agree with germline; a read error may underlie this. The chain uses TRBV4-2 and TRBJ2-1; possible D gene TRBD2, 5 bases. The CDR3 totals 14 residues. Per the germline V gene, CDR1 is LGHNA and CDR2 is YNFKEQ. For the CDR3, the DNA is TGTGCCGGCAGTTACAATTCTGGAGGAAATGAGCAGTTCTTC. This codes for CAGSYNSGGNEQFF.

This clonotype was seen more than once but under ten times. CDR3 in DNA: TGCGCCAGCAGTGAGTCCGGGACCTTAAACAATGAGCAGTTCTTC. Translating it yields CASSESGTLNNEQFF. The chain has TRBV10-1 and TRBJ2-1; either TRBD1 or TRBD2 may fit D (5 bases each). Per germline, CDR1 WNHNN and CDR2 SYGVQD (reference sequence). V shed 0 bases and J shed 5 bases, with 11 bases lying between them. This CDR3 is built from 15 residues.

V gene TRBV20-1 combines with J gene TRBJ1-5; maybe TRBD1 (5 bases). CDR1 is DFQATT, CDR2 SNEGSKA, per germline (reference sequence). The CDR3 is 15 amino acids. V was trimmed by 2 bases and J by 3 bases, leaving 14 bases between them. The CDR3 here is CSARWGIGNNQPQHF. DNA for the CDR3: TGCAGTGCTAGATGGGGGATAGGGAACAATCAGCCCCAGCATTTT.

The chain has TRBV5-1 and TRBJ2-7; D call uncertain. CDR1 SGHRS and CDR2 YFSETQ come from the germline V gene. The V and J ends lost 0 bases and 5 bases respectively, with 12 bases between them. The CDR3 totals 14 residues. The chain's CDR3 is CASSLAGPPDEQYF. CDR3 coding DNA: TGCGCCAGCAGCTTGGCGGGTCCCCCAGACGAGCAGTACTTC. Full variable domain (missing parts from reference TRBV5-1 and TRBJ2-7): KAGVTQTPRYLIKTRGQQVTLSCSPISGHRSVSWYQQTPGQGLQFLFEYFSETQRNKGNFPGRFSGRQFSNSRSEMNVSTLELGDSALYLCASSLAGPPDEQYFGPGTRLTVT.

This clonotype was detected a few times. The chain joins TRBV5-1 to TRBJ2-1; D is unresolved. Trimming removed 0 bases at V and 10 bases at J, with 14 bases between. The V gene's germline CDR1 is SGHRS and CDR2 YFSETQ. The CDR3 is made up of 14 amino acids. The CDR3 reads CASSLADASSEQFF. CDR3 nucleotide sequence: TGCGCCAGCAGCTTGGCTGACGCCAGCTCGGAGCAGTTCTTC.

Worth noting for this clonotype: One end of the junction fails to match germline, which may point to a read error. The rearrangement links TRBV6-2 or TRBV6-3 to TRBJ2-3; D gene unclear. The CDR3 runs to 12 residues. Per the germline V gene, CDR1 is MNHEY and CDR2 is SVGEGT. CDR3 DNA: TGTGCCAGCAGTCGACTCGGAGATATGCAGTATTTT. It is translated as CASSRLGDMQYF.

This clonotype turned up a few times. The chain is built from TRBV7-9 and TRBJ2-6; D is possibly TRBD1 or TRBD2 (5 bases each). This CDR3 contains 17 residues. V was trimmed by 1 base and J by 0 bases, leaving 10 bases between them. CDR1 SEHNR and CDR2 FQNEAQ come from the germline V gene (reference sequence). The CDR3 region is CASSLGGRTSGANVLTF. The CDR3 coding sequence is TGTGCCAGCAGCTTAGGGGGACGGACCTCTGGGGCCAACGTCCTGACTTTC.

A few counts support this clonotype. The genes are TRBV5-1 and TRBJ2-1; 10 positions match TRBD2. Unmatched junction bases numbered 8, after V lost 2 bases and J lost 6 bases. The CDR3 contains 16 residues. The germline CDR1 and CDR2 sequences are SGHRS and YFSETQ. The CDR3 bases are TGCGCCAGCAGCTTCCTATCAAGACTAGCGGGCAATGAGCAGTTCTTC. Translation gives CASSFLSRLAGNEQFF.